What follows describes a single T cell receptor (beta chain). Its cognate antigen has yet to be identified. No much larger clone exists at a distance of one base, and base qualities are not known. The source of the sample is a study of PD-L1 blockade in urothelial cancer (dated by TCRdb to 2015 to 2018). In the study overall: Every patient began therapy around 2014 and was given atezolizumab 1,200 mg intravenously every 3 weeks. About 90% of the roughly 29 patients were identified as males with urothelial cancer of bladder origin, and a prior smoking history was reported by 18 of 29 patients. An ECOG performance status of 0 or 1 was recorded for the patients, and 0 to 3 prior chemotherapy regimens had been received by the patients. Blood samples were analyzed at two time points: 3 weeks after treatment start (second dose) and 6 weeks after treatment start. A median of about 140,000 T cells and 83,000 or so unique TCRs was obtained from blood samples, and a median clonality of around 0.08 was observed. Somatic, immune and clinical correlates of response to PD-L1 blockade with atezolizumab in urothelial cancer were the focus of an exploratory multi-omic analysis. TCR sequencing covered pretreatment tumor samples and matched, serially collected peripheral blood taken before and after atezolizumab treatment. Durable clinical benefit was defined as a progression-free survival longer than 6 months, and TCR features were additionally tested against progression-free survival and overall survival. In the same patients who had TCR sequencing, pretreatment tumors also underwent whole exome sequencing and RNA sequencing. Roughly 10 patients reached durable clinical benefit, while about 19 patients did not. Under 30 patients had pretreatment blood TCR-seq, around 25 had at least one posttreatment blood collection, and around 25 had tumor TCR-seq.

Counted from cysteine to phenylalanine, this CDR3 has 15 amino acids. Kept here is only the CDR3 DNA, which spans 45 bases and is read in frame from base 1. Based on the germline V gene (reference sequence), the CDR1 and CDR2 sequences are MNHEY and SMNVEV. V is reduced by 5 bases and J by 1 base, leaving a spacing of 15 bases between them. Synthetic TCR analog templates were spiked into each PCR so that absolute template abundance could be estimated from read counts. TCRbeta CDR3 regions were amplified from genomic DNA with bias-controlled V and J gene primers using the immunoSEQ assay. Sequencing of rearranged TCRbeta segments was done at approximately 20X coverage. The study's processing was this. Clustering was used to correct sequencing errors, and CDR3s were annotated against IMGT to assign V, D and J genes. Downstream analyses used only productive TCRbeta rearrangements and left out out-of-frame or stop-codon sequences. To compute clonality, Shannon entropy was normalized by the log of the number of unique productive sequences and then subtracted from one. Fisher's exact test with Benjamini-Hochberg correction, using a cutoff of adjusted p below 0.01, was how clones that differed between time points or between blood and tumor were identified. TCRdb took over this immuneACCESS table, retaining in-frame rearrangements with V and J assigned. Such tables are incomplete; in checked studies, under half of the missing clones stem from an unresolved V gene, and the remainder is unexplained. The V and J calls and clone size are taken from that table; D and trimming were inferred from the DNA. Here the sample has around 80,000 clones; approximately 90% occur a single time. Around 0.87% of the sample lies in the top ten.

General study outcomes and caveats: Patients with durable benefit showed greater expansion of tumor-associated TCR clones in peripheral blood 3 weeks after starting treatment (n of about 22, p = 0.022). A pretreatment peripheral blood TCR clonality below the median was linked to improved progression-free and overall survival. Because of the small sample size (n ≈ 30) and the many exploratory analyses performed, the results are intended to be regarded as hypothesis-generating.

The sample's time point label, decoded: peripheral blood 6 weeks after treatment start. The cohort included under 35 patients with locally advanced or metastatic urothelial carcinoma who were treated at Memorial Sloan Kettering on a trial protocol. Peripheral blood mononuclear cells were collected from each patient pretreatment and during treatment, giving between 1 and 8 total time points per patient. The Qiagen DNeasy Blood extraction kit was used to purify genomic DNA from total PBMCs and tumor samples. PBMCs were collected pretreatment and during treatment and were isolated and stored as previously described.

The V gene is TRBV27 and the J gene is TRBJ2-7; a confident D gene designation cannot be given. The receptor comes from a woman of 80 years or more with urothelial cancer. Sample: PBMCs, taken around atezolizumab (anti-PD-L1) treatment. For the CDR3, the sequence is CASSPPRPTSYEQYF. The sequenced DNA is TGTGCCAGCAGTCCTCCCCGCCCGACATCCTACGAGCAGTACTTC.